These T cell receptor beta chains were read from a single sample in a study of T cell repertoires in cytomegalovirus infection. What these receptors recognize is not known. Via MiXCR, TCRdb re-called the reads, giving one row per CDR3 protein. This table has roughly 340,000 distinct CDR3 sequences, 29% appearing once. This material consisted of cultured PBMCs, taken from culture after CMV antigen stimulation. These receptors were obtained from a human donor in good health (CMV status not recorded). Some clones in this sample may be carry-over from other donors' samples. CDR3s include the opening cysteine and the closing phenylalanine or tryptophan. The order of the fields is V gene, D gene, clone size, J gene, CDR3 protein. A D gene is named only where the DNA matches it firmly. The size field is filled for only some rows; it gives once, few, many or a size class.

V gene: TRBV19; D gene: TRBD1; clone size: once; J gene: TRBJ2-1; CDR3 protein: CATRPGQGVGGPYNEQFF
V gene: TRBV5-1; D gene: TRBD1; clone size: NA; J gene: TRBJ1-2; CDR3 protein: CASSLSGQVLYGYTF
V gene: TRBV27; D gene: TRBD1; clone size: NA; J gene: TRBJ1-2; CDR3 protein: CASSHSPGQGAFNYGYTF
V gene: TRBV10-3; D gene: TRBD1; clone size: NA; J gene: TRBJ2-7; CDR3 protein: CAISATGGTGVSYEQYF
V gene: TRBV15; D gene: NA; clone size: NA; J gene: TRBJ2-7; CDR3 protein: CATSWRLEDEQYF
V gene: TRBV6-1; D gene: NA; clone size: NA; J gene: TRBJ1-1; CDR3 protein: CASSGQRAGSTEAFF
V gene: TRBV20-1; D gene: TRBD2; clone size: NA; J gene: TRBJ2-3; CDR3 protein: CSARVGLADSSSTDTQYF
V gene: TRBV27; D gene: NA; clone size: NA; J gene: TRBJ1-2; CDR3 protein: CASSSRSANYGYTF
V gene: TRBV7-2; D gene: TRBD1; clone size: many; J gene: TRBJ2-7; CDR3 protein: CASSPGQFYEQYF
V gene: TRBV28; D gene: NA; clone size: NA; J gene: TRBJ1-2; CDR3 protein: CASSLTEYGYNF
V gene: TRBV27; D gene: TRBD1; clone size: NA; J gene: TRBJ1-1; CDR3 protein: CASSSTGWWGSNTEAFF
V gene: TRBV19; D gene: NA; clone size: NA; J gene: TRBJ1-6; CDR3 protein: CASSLRHSDSPLHF
V gene: TRBV24-1; D gene: NA; clone size: once; J gene: TRBJ2-7; CDR3 protein: CATSGNTYEQYF
V gene: TRBV7-3; D gene: TRBD2; clone size: few; J gene: TRBJ2-1; CDR3 protein: CASSPPAGGPHEQFF
V gene: TRBV7-2; D gene: TRBD2; clone size: few; J gene: TRBJ2-7; CDR3 protein: CASSLGLVGVEQYF
V gene: TRBV7-8; D gene: NA; clone size: NA; J gene: TRBJ2-1; CDR3 protein: CASSLVPDHNEQFF
V gene: TRBV7-9; D gene: NA; clone size: NA; J gene: TRBJ1-5; CDR3 protein: CASRSMTGPGSNQPQHF
V gene: TRBV7-2; D gene: NA; clone size: many; J gene: TRBJ2-7; CDR3 protein: CASSFGTIMGEQYF
V gene: TRBV28; D gene: TRBD1; clone size: NA; J gene: TRBJ1-3; CDR3 protein: CASSIRTGHSGNTIYF
V gene: TRBV29-1; D gene: NA; clone size: NA; J gene: TRBJ2-1; CDR3 protein: CSVLGEGGEQFF
V gene: TRBV7-9; D gene: NA; clone size: few; J gene: TRBJ1-1; CDR3 protein: CASSSSSPGGRAFF
V gene: TRBV28; D gene: NA; clone size: few; J gene: TRBJ2-1; CDR3 protein: CASHPGVASAYLLSYNEQFF
V gene: TRBV7-6; D gene: NA; clone size: NA; J gene: TRBJ1-6; CDR3 protein: CASSPLGPEGDNSPLHF
V gene: TRBV28; D gene: NA; clone size: NA; J gene: TRBJ1-5; CDR3 protein: CASSLSGNGNQPQHF
V gene: TRBV6-2/TRBV6-3; D gene: NA; clone size: NA; J gene: TRBJ2-2; CDR3 protein: CASRFNTGELFF
V gene: TRBV12-3/TRBV12-4; D gene: TRBD2; clone size: NA; J gene: TRBJ2-7; CDR3 protein: CASGSNSGGAREQYF
V gene: TRBV5-1; D gene: TRBD1; clone size: NA; J gene: TRBJ2-7; CDR3 protein: CASSLTGGQGEQYF
V gene: TRBV20-1; D gene: NA; clone size: few; J gene: TRBJ2-2; CDR3 protein: CSARYGASGELFF
V gene: TRBV6-5; D gene: NA; clone size: NA; J gene: TRBJ1-6; CDR3 protein: CASSSRPLRVHYSPLHF
V gene: TRBV28; D gene: TRBD2; clone size: NA; J gene: TRBJ2-7; CDR3 protein: CASSPRASGMGSGEQYF
V gene: TRBV27; D gene: TRBD1; clone size: NA; J gene: TRBJ2-3; CDR3 protein: CASNRGADSSTDTQYF
V gene: TRBV10-3; D gene: TRBD2; clone size: few; J gene: TRBJ2-5; CDR3 protein: CAISDPITGGGETQYF
V gene: TRBV25-1; D gene: NA; clone size: NA; J gene: TRBJ2-7; CDR3 protein: CASSGRTLRTAEQYF
V gene: TRBV7-6; D gene: NA; clone size: few; J gene: TRBJ1-5; CDR3 protein: CASSSEGTGRNQPQHF
V gene: TRBV11-1; D gene: TRBD1; clone size: few; J gene: TRBJ2-3; CDR3 protein: CASSSPRSTGTGVVTQYF
V gene: TRBV19; D gene: NA; clone size: NA; J gene: TRBJ1-6; CDR3 protein: CASSVGPQINSPLHF
V gene: TRBV14; D gene: NA; clone size: NA; J gene: TRBJ1-2; CDR3 protein: CASSQDRRGSYYGYTF
V gene: TRBV7-8; D gene: NA; clone size: few; J gene: TRBJ1-5; CDR3 protein: CASSPPGWANQPQHF
V gene: TRBV7-2; D gene: TRBD1; clone size: few; J gene: TRBJ2-7; CDR3 protein: CASSHQGDLLLMYEQYF
V gene: TRBV12-3/TRBV12-4; D gene: NA; clone size: NA; J gene: TRBJ1-2; CDR3 protein: CASSRNTGLYGYTF
V gene: TRBV25-1; D gene: NA; clone size: NA; J gene: TRBJ1-6; CDR3 protein: CASRNLQGSPLHF
V gene: TRBV27; D gene: NA; clone size: NA; J gene: TRBJ2-7; CDR3 protein: CASSPPGRGASYEQYF
V gene: TRBV28; D gene: TRBD2; clone size: NA; J gene: TRBJ2-6; CDR3 protein: CASSSTSGRAIGANVLTF
V gene: TRBV20-1; D gene: TRBD2; clone size: once; J gene: TRBJ2-1; CDR3 protein: CSAGGTSGRNNEQFF
V gene: TRBV19; D gene: NA; clone size: NA; J gene: TRBJ1-1; CDR3 protein: CASSILTGRRVNTEAFF
V gene: TRBV7-2; D gene: TRBD2; clone size: few; J gene: TRBJ2-1; CDR3 protein: CASSSRGGGRARREQFF
V gene: TRBV20-1; D gene: TRBD1; clone size: NA; J gene: TRBJ2-3; CDR3 protein: CSADRGHDTQYF